The 8 T cell receptor beta chains reported below all come from one sample, sequenced in a study of blood T cells in healthy people across ages. For the second PCR, which ran for 7 to 11 cycles, a sample-barcoded 5' primer and a J-beta primer mix were used. Via MiXCR, TCRdb re-called the 5' RACE reads, giving one row per CDR3 protein. Of 750,000 to 1,000,000 distinct CDR3 sequences in the sample, 29% are singletons; the top ten hold about 10%. These data also formed part of another study, on T cells of mothers and their children.

The sample consisted of blood. Every receptor here comes from a woman in her thirties or forties in good health.

The rearrangement links TRBV5-1 to TRBJ1-1; TRBD1 aligns across 8 bases. Trimming cost V 0 bases and J 1 base; bases outside gene matches: 8. Germline V gene lookup returns CDR1 SGHRS and CDR2 YFSETQ. The CDR3 runs to 17 residues. The CDR3 DNA reads TGCGCCAGCAGCTTGGCTCAGGGGGCGCTGGGGAACACTGAAGCTTTCTTT. Translation: CASSLAQGALGNTEAFF.

Concerning this clonotype: A much bigger clone sits one base away, suggesting this may be a read error. The V and J genes are TRBV7-2 and TRBJ2-6; 9 bases fit TRBD2. The CDR3 has 18 amino acids. Looked up from germline, CDR1 is SGHTA and CDR2 is FQGNSA. The CDR3 region is CASSLVSGGNSGANVRTF. DNA for the CDR3: TGTGCCAGCAGCTTAGTTAGCGGGGGTAACTCTGGGGCCAACGTCCGGACTTTC. Complete variable domain (other parts from reference TRBV7-2 and TRBJ2-6): GAGVSQSPSNKVTEKGKDVELRCDPISGHTALYWYRQSLGQGLEFLIYFQGNSAPDKSGLPSDRFSAERTGGSVSTLTIQRTQQEDSAVYLCASSLVSGGNSGANVRTFGAGSRLTVL.

This clonotype appeared a few times. The rearrangement links TRBV27 to TRBJ1-6; 7 bases fit TRBD1. Germline V CDR1 and CDR2: MNHEY, SMNVEV (reference sequence). This CDR3 has 17 residues. Trimming removed 1 base from V and 6 bases from J; junction bases left unmatched: 9. In DNA, the CDR3 is TGTGCCAGCAGTTTATTAGCTGCGGGACAGAGTAATTCACCCCTCCACTTT. This sequence encodes CASSLLAAGQSNSPLHF.

As concerns this clonotype: This may stem from a read error, because a much larger clone lies one nucleotide away. The CDR3 protein is CSAWKRGRVYEQYF. The CDR3 DNA is TGCAGTGCTTGGAAGCGGGGACGAGTCTACGAGCAGTACTTC. This chain links TRBV20-1 with TRBJ2-5; 7 bases fit TRBD2. The J call may not be correct, given that the DNA end is closer to TRBJ2-7. CDR1 and CDR2 (germline): DFQATT, SNEGSKA (reference sequence). This CDR3 region has 14 residues.

This clonotype has ten or more counts. The rearrangement joins TRBV2 to TRBJ1-2; 7 bases are a match to TRBD1. After removal of 2 bases from V and 7 bases from J, the junction contained 7 bases not matched to a gene. This CDR3 has 14 amino acids. Germline V lookup: CDR1 SNHLY, CDR2 FYNNEI. The chain's CDR3 is CASSEFEGASGYTF. The CDR3 bases are TGTGCCAGCAGTGAATTCGAGGGGGCGAGTGGCTACACCTTC.

The CDR3 is CSAIDAYGYTF. In DNA form, the CDR3 reads TGCAGTGCTATAGATGCCTATGGCTACACCTTC. The chain combines TRBV20-1 with TRBJ1-2; no firm D call. Germline CDR1 is DFQATT and CDR2 is SNEGSKA (reference sequence). The CDR3 extends over 11 amino acids. V was shortened by 4 bases and J by 4 bases, with 7 bases between the two germline ends.

To note about this clonotype: Sequence at one end of the junction differs from germline and may be a read error. CDR3 sequence: CVSSWAGGYNEQFF. CDR3 DNA: TGCGTCAGCAGCTGGGCCGGGGGTTACAATGAGCAGTTCTTC. The chain links TRBV5-1 to TRBJ2-1; TRBD2 might be the D (6 bases). This CDR3 has 14 residues. Germline CDR1 reads SGHRS; CDR2 reads YFSETQ.

The V and J genes are TRBV20-1 and TRBJ2-1; the match to TRBD2 covers 9 bases. The CDR3 sequence is 14 residues long. With 3 bases clipped from V and 8 bases from J, the junction kept 8 bases outside the gene matches. Germline V gene sequence: CDR1 DFQATT, CDR2 SNEGSKA (reference sequence). The CDR3 loop reads CSASRSGRADEQFF. Written as DNA, the CDR3 is TGCAGTGCTAGTCGTAGCGGGAGAGCAGATGAGCAGTTCTTC.